The next 7 T cell receptor beta chains were all read from a single sample in a study of CD8+ T cells in alopecia areata (dated by TCRdb to the late 2010s). Pooled mouse cutaneous lymph node cells were stained for CD4, CD8alpha, NKG2D, NKG2ACE and other markers and were then sorted on a BD Influx. Receptors were amplified or captured by the immunoSEQ multiplex PCR assay. For TCR sequencing, RNA was extracted from every sample and reverse transcribed into cDNA to serve as template. The clones in this table, taken by TCRdb from immuneACCESS, are in-frame only. Not every clone is retained; where verified, under half of the shortfall comes from an unresolved V gene, and the cause of the rest is unknown. Here the sample lists 290,000 or so clones, none seen once only. Together, the top ten hold more than 0.95% of the sample. The specimen was CD4+ T cells sorted from a lymph node. The origin of the receptors is a C3H/HeJ mouse with alopecia areata. The MHC haplotype carried by mice of this strain is H2-k.

About this clone: Gene names are the mouse ones. The read ends 4 residues shy of where the CDR3 ends; the end is completed using the germline J gene. The rearrangement joins TRBV13-3 to TRBJ2-2; 11 bases are shared with TRBD2. The J segment lost 4 bases and the V segment lost 5 bases, leaving 4 bases of the junction unmatched. The CDR3 sequence is 15 residues long. From germline, CDR1 is NNHDY and CDR2 SYVADS. CDR3 DNA, as far as it was read: TGTGCCAGCAGAACTGGGGGGGCGACCACCGGG. Its protein product is CASRTGGATTG. Given in full, the CDR3 is CASRTGGATTGQLYF.

In this sample, this clone turned up many times. Gene names refer to mouse genes. Coverage ceases 4 residues before the CDR3 finishes, and the germline J gene fills in the end. This chain joins TRBV1 and TRBJ2-1, with D hard to call. CDR3 length: 13 amino acids. CDR1 is NSQYPW and CDR2 is LRSPGD in the germline V gene (reference sequence). The CDR3 DNA, read in part, is TGCACCTGCAGTGCAGGGTCCAGGGCT. As protein: CTCSAGSRA. The entire CDR3 protein is CTCSAGSRAEQFF.

This clone turned up a few times. Germline and genes: mouse. The read gets to within 4 residues of the CDR3 end, and the germline J gene fills in the rest. Other DNA variants within this sample encode the same CDR3. The rearrangement links TRBV1 to TRBJ2-1, with a tentative D call TRBD2 (7 bases). Germline CDR1 reads NSQYPW; CDR2 reads LRSPGD (reference sequence). The CDR3 has 14 residues. The CDR3 sequence is CTCSAGGLGAEQFF. Partial CDR3 DNA: TGCACCTGCAGTGCTGGGGGGCTGGGCGCT.

Comments on this clone: Genes here carry mouse names. The read terminates 4 residues ahead of where the CDR3 ends, so the germline J gene completes it. V usage is TRBV1 and J usage is TRBJ2-5; 7 bases match TRBD1. CDR3 length: 15 amino acids. The germline gives CDR1 NSQYPW, CDR2 LRSPGD (reference sequence). This CDR3 is CTCSAVRGQKDTQYF. CDR3 DNA (partial): TGCACCTGCAGTGCAGTAAGGGGACAGAAAGAC.

Remarks on this clone: Mouse names are used for the genes. Read coverage stops 4 residues before the CDR3 terminus; the germline J gene supplies the remainder. The chain employs TRBV19 and TRBJ1-1, with 10 bases that match TRBD1. V dropped 5 bases and J dropped 2; count of bases not matched to a gene: 3. Germline CDR1 is FNHDT and CDR2 is SITEND (reference sequence). The CDR3 is made up of 14 amino acids. CDR3 loop: CASSSTGGNTEVFF. Partial CDR3 DNA: TGTGCCAGCAGCTCGACAGGGGGCAACACA.

This clone occurred a few times. The genes and germline here are from mouse. The sequence runs out 4 residues before the end of the CDR3; the remainder is reconstructed from the germline J gene. The chain couples TRBV13-1 to TRBJ2-4; D unclear. Germline V gives CDR1 NSHNY, CDR2 SYGAGN. Trimming took 2 bases from V and 0 from J, leaving 7 bases between them. The CDR3 has 14 residues. CDR3 sequence: CASSESGSQNTLYF. Incomplete CDR3 DNA: TGTGCCAGCAGTGAGTCAGGTAGTCAAAAC.

The sample holds a few counts of this clone. Mouse gene names and germline throughout. The read terminates 4 residues ahead of where the CDR3 ends, so the germline J gene completes it. V usage is TRBV19 and J usage is TRBJ2-5; 9 nucleotides match TRBD1. The germline gives CDR1 FNHDT, CDR2 SITEND (reference sequence). The junction had 4 bases not matched to a gene; V was cut back by 2 bases and J by 0 bases. The length of the CDR3 is 16 residues. The CDR3 sequence is CASSIPGQGNQDTQYF. The part of the CDR3 DNA that was read is TGTGCCAGCAGTATTCCCGGACAGGGGAACCAAGAC.